This TCR beta chain came from a study of blood T cell repertoires in COVID-19. Overall study context: Acute and convalescent COVID-19 specimens originated in the United States, Italy and Spain. The analysed material was cDNA or gDNA that came from T cells, B-cell-depleted T cells, or PBMCs.

CDR3 length: 20 residues. The V end lost 0 bases, the J end lost 2 bases, and 23 bases lay between the germline ends. CDR1 is LNHDA, CDR2 SQIVND, per germline (reference sequence). Seattle cases were enrolled at active infection and followed longitudinally. Source study methods: Nucleated cell number was recorded as an estimate derived from reference gene primer amplification. The assay was immunoSEQ multiplex PCR, and TCRdb's table has in-frame clones only and misses some. The V and J calls and clone size are taken from that table; D and trimming were inferred from the DNA. Of under 300,000 clones in the sample, around 90% were seen once.

This chain links TRBV19 with TRBJ1-5, with D possibly matching TRBD1 (6 bases). The source of this sequence is a man aged 25-40 years with COVID-19, enrolled during active disease. Sequenced material: peripheral blood. In DNA, the CDR3 is TGTGCCAGTAGTATAGATCCCTTCAGACAGGCGGTACCCCGCAATCAGCCCCAGCATTTT. It encodes CASSIDPFRQAVPRNQPQHF.